This TCR beta chain was observed in a study of HIV-infected patients and healthy controls. Study results and limitations: No HLA typing of donors was done in this study.

V shed 4 bases and J shed 13 bases, with 20 bases lying between them. Germline V gene sequence: CDR1 SGDLS, CDR2 YYNGEE. The CDR3 is made up of 13 amino acids. No cell fractionation was done, so the repertoire covers all unsorted peripheral blood T cells. Peripheral blood, roughly 2.7 ml, was drawn for RNA extraction. By share, this clonotype ranks as medium-sized. What it binds is not known. Reverse transcription used 450 to 550 ng RNA and constant-region primers for alpha and beta. Separate chain-specific third strand synthesis with multiplexing indices produced the alpha and beta libraries. A 5' RACE adapter with a random hexamer and the SP2 primer site was joined to cDNA. TCRdb used MiXCR to reprocess the 5' RACE reads, holding one entry per CDR3 protein. This table holds over 15,000 distinct CDR3 sequences, 7% found once.

The V call is TRBV9, the J call TRBJ1-1, with D hard to call. The TCR comes from an adult in good health. The specimen sequenced was blood. The CDR3 DNA sequence: TGTGCCAGCAGCCCCCCGGCTGCCAAAAGCTTTTTCTTT. The encoded protein is CASSPPAAKSFFF. The complete variable domain, with remaining parts taken from reference TRBV9 and TRBJ1-1, reads DSGVTQTPKHLITATGQRVTLRCSPRSGDLSVYWYQQSLDQGLQFLIQYYNGEERAKGNILERFSAQQFPDLHSELNLSSLELGDSALYFCASSPPAAKSFFFGQGTRLTVV.